This TCR beta chain was sequenced in a study of T cells expressing NK-cell markers. TCRdb reanalyzed the 5' RACE reads, giving one entry per CDR3 protein sequence and no DNA. The listing records 200,000 to 300,000 distinct CDR3 sequences. Study observations and caveats: Clones of NKG2C+ T cells that had expanded were of unclear HCMV specificity.

Notes on this clonotype: What it recognizes is unknown.

There are 15 residues in the CDR3. CDR1 is SGHAT and CDR2 is FQNNGV in the germline V gene. Material: blood T cells: a sorted CD56 or NKG2C T cell subset, CD4+ or CD8+ T cells, or bulk PBMC T cells (not recorded which). The receptor was derived from a woman between 18 and 75 years old in good health. The gene calls are TRBV11-2 and TRBJ2-7. The CDR3 protein is CASSWDRGSSYEQYF.